The T cell receptor beta chain under discussion was sequenced for a study of OX40 agonist ivuxolimab in advanced cancers. Background for the entire study: Ivuxolimab was a fully human IgG2 agonistic monoclonal antibody targeting the costimulatory receptor OX40 (CD134). Patients were allowed to have had prior anti-PD-1, anti-PD-L1 or anti-CTLA-4 therapy, and approximately 40% of the dose-escalation patients had been treated with checkpoint inhibitors. Of the approximately 50 dose-escalation patients, hepatocellular carcinoma was present in about 20, melanoma in roughly 15, renal cell carcinoma in 9 and head and neck cancer in 9. The purpose of peripheral TCRbeta sequencing was to test whether ivuxolimab changed TCR sequence diversity and led to clonal T-cell expansion. Intravenous ivuxolimab was administered to patients every 2 weeks at six dose levels: 0.01, 0.1, 0.3, 1.5, 3 and 10 mg/kg. The dose-escalation cohort was 82.7% male with a mean age of approximately 59 years, ranging from roughly 23 to 79. The paper reports the monotherapy dose-escalation portion (N of about 51 patients) of the phase I ivuxolimab trial. Three dose-escalation patients achieved partial responses, one with hepatocellular carcinoma and two with cutaneous melanoma.

Counted from cysteine to phenylalanine, this CDR3 has 16 amino acids. Solely the CDR3 DNA is kept, with 48 bases framed from the first base. Results and caveats for the whole study, not just this receptor: Antigen specificity was not determined for the clonally expanded peripheral T cells. Partial responders in the 0.1-3.0 mg/kg groups had among the lowest normalized peripheral clonal expansion, especially among CD8+ T cells. On average, CD8+ T cells showed more expanded clones than CD4+ T cells after ivuxolimab. Low levels of normalized T-cell clonal expansion were also seen in some nonresponding patients. At doses from 0.1 to 3.0 mg/kg, clonal expansion was seen in both CD4+ and CD8+ blood T cells between baseline and week 6.

The trial excluded patients who had a history of autoimmune disease or who were on systemic immunosuppression. Peripheral blood for TCR sequencing was collected from all dose cohorts at baseline, on cycle 4 day 1, and on cycle 7 day 1. Samples came from an open-label, multicenter, first-in-human phase I dose-escalation trial of ivuxolimab. The trial enrolled adults with locally advanced or metastatic head and neck squamous cell, hepatocellular, melanoma or renal cell carcinoma. Before TCR sequencing, CD4+ T cells and CD8+ T cells were sorted from peripheral blood as separate populations. To sequence the TCRbeta CDR3 region, genomic DNA was isolated from the sorted cells. The immunoSEQ Assay was used for sequencing of TCRbeta CDR3 regions. TCRdb re-hosts the immuneACCESS table, in-frame sequences only. Its copies lack some clones; in the studies checked, an unresolved V gene accounts for under half of them, and the cause for the rest is not known. The sample table holds around 60,000 clones, of which 70% to 90% were seen once. The leading ten clones occupy 1.9% of the sample.

On this clone: Which antigen it targets is not known. Base quality data are lacking; no much larger clone is found one base away.

Source: CD4+ or CD8+ T cells sorted from blood, taken in a trial of the OX40 agonist ivuxolimab. The rearrangement combines TRBV21-1 with TRBJ2-2; the D call TRBD1 from the table was never checked on the DNA. TRBV21-1 is designated a pseudogene. The TCR sequence derives from an adult with an advanced solid tumor such as melanoma, head and neck, liver or kidney cancer. The CDR3 corresponds to CARSLTGDRLGGELFF. The DNA sequence is TGTGCCAGGAGCCTAACAGGGGATCGGTTAGGCGGGGAGCTGTTTTTT.